This entry is about one T cell receptor beta chain. The entry originates in a study of blood T cell repertoires in COVID-19. Whole-study context: Donors in the United States, Italy and Spain gave samples during acute or convalescent COVID-19. T cells, B-cell-depleted T cells, or PBMCs provided the cDNA or gDNA that served as material.

Seattle patients were enrolled while actively infected and followed longitudinally. Per the original data handling: Amplified reference gene primers provided the basis for estimating nucleated cell counts. Assay used: immunoSEQ multiplex PCR; TCRdb lists only in-frame clones, some missing. V and J calls and clone size are copied from that table; D and trimming were computed from the DNA. The sample consists of 300,000 to 450,000 clones, roughly 90% of them appearing once. The V gene lost 7 bases and the J gene lost 2 bases, with 14 bases spanning the gap. The CDR3 totals 14 residues. Germline-derived CDR1 and CDR2 are MNHEY and SVGAGI.

The V call is TRBV6-5, the J call TRBJ1-1; D not resolved. The sample consisted of peripheral blood. This receptor was obtained from a woman in her twenties or thirties with COVID-19, enrolled during active disease. CDR3 bases: TGTGCCAGCACCCCTAACTCAATAAACACTGAAGCTTTCTTT. Its protein is CASTPNSINTEAFF.